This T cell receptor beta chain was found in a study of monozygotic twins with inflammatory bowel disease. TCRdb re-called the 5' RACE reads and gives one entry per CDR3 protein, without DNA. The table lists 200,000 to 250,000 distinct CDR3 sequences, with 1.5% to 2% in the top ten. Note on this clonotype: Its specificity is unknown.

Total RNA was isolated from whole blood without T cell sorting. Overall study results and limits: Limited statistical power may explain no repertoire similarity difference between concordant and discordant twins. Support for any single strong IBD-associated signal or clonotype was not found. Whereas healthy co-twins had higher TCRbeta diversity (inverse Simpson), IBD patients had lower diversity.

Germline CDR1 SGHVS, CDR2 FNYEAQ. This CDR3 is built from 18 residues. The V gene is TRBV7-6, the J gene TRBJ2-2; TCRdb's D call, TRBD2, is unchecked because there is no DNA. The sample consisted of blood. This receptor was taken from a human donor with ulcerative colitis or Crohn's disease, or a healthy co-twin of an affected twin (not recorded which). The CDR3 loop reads CASSPRGRKVGDTGELFF.